The subject of this entry is one T cell receptor (beta chain). Its antigen remains unknown. This entry is derived from a study of CD8+ T cells in alopecia areata. Study summary: Tofacitinib exposure lasted 6 to 18 months, followed by 6 months off drug. The study's findings and limits: Mice gave a clearer picture of TCR sharing than patients did, possibly for HLA-related reasons.

Once RNA had been extracted, it was reverse transcribed into cDNA to act as the sequencing template. Some clones are missing from TCRdb's copy, which holds only in-frame ones; the method was immunoSEQ multiplex PCR. Among roughly 140,000 clones, about 51% were seen once, and the ten largest hold roughly 0.9%. The germline CDR1 and CDR2 sequences are GTSNPN and SVGIG (reference sequence). The CDR3 runs to 11 residues. Trimming cost V 5 bases and J 4 bases, with 8 bases left between them. The TCR was taken from a human donor with alopecia areata. The chain links TRBV30 to TRBJ1-1, with D uncertain. The sequences come from CD4+ T cells sorted from blood, collected at week 0. The chain's CDR3 is CAWHSGTEAFF. The CDR3 nucleotides are TGTGCCTGGCACAGTGGCACTGAAGCTTTCTTT.